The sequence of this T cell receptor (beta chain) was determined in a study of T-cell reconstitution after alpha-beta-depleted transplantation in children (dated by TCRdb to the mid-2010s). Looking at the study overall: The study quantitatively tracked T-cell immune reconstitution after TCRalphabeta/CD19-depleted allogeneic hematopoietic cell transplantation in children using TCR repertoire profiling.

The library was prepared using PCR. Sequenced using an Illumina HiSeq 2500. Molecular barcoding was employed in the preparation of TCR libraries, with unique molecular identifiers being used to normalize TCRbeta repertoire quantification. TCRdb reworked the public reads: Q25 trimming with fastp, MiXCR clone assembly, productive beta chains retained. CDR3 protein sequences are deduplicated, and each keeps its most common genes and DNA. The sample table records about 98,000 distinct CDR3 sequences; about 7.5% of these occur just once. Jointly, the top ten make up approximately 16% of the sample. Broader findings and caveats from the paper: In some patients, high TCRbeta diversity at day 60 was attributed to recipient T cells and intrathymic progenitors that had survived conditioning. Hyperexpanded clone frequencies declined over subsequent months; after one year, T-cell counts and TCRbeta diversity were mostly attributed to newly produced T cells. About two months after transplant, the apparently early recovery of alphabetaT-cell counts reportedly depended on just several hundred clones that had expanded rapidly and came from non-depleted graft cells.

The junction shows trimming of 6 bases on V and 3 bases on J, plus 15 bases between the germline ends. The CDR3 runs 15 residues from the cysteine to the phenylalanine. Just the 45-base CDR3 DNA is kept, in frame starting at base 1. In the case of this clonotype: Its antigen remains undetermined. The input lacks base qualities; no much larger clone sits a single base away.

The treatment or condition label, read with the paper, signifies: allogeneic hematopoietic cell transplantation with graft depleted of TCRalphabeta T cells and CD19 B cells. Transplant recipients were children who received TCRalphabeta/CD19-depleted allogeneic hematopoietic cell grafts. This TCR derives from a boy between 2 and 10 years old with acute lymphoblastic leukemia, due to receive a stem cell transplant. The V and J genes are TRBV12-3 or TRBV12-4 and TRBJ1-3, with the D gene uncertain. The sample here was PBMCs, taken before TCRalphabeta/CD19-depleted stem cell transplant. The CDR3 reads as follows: CASSLRPLGGNTIYF. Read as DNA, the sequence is TGTGCCAGCAGCCTTAGGCCCCTAGGTGGAAACACCATATATTTT.